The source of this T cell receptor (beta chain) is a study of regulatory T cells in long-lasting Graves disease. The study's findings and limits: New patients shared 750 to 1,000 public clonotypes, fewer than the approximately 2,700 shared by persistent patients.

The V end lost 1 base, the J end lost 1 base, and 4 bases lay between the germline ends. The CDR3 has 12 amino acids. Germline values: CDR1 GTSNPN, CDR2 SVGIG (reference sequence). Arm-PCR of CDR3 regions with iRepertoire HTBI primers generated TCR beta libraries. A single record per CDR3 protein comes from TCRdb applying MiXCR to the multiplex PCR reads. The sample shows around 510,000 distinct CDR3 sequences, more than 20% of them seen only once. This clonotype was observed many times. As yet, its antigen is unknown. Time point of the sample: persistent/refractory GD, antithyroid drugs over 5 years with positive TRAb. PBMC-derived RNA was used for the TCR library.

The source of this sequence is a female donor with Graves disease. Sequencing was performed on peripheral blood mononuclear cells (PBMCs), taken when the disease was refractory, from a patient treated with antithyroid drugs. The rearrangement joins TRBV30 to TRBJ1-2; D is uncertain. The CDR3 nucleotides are TGTGCCTGGAGTGAATATAACTATGGCTACACCTTC. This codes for CAWSEYNYGYTF.